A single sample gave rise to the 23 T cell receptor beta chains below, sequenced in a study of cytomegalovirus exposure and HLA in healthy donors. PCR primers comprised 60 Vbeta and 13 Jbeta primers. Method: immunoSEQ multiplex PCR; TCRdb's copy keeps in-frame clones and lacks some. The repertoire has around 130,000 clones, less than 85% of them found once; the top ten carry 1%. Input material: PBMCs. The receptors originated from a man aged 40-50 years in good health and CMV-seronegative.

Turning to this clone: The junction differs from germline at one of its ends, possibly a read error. CDR3 DNA: TGTGCCAGCAGTTATGGGGCTAGCGGTCAAGGGACCCAGTACTTC. It encodes CASSYGASGQGTQYF. The gene calls are TRBV6-5 and TRBJ2-5; 7 nucleotides align to TRBD2. Germline lookup yields CDR1 MNHEY and CDR2 SVGAGI. The CDR3 covers 15 residues.

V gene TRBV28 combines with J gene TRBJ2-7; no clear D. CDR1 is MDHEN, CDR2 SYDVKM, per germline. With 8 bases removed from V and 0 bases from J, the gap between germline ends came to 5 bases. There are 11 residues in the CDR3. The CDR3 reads CASGLSYEQYF. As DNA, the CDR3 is TGTGCCAGCGGCCTCTCCTACGAGCAGTACTTC. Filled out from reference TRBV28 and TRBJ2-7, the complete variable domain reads DVKVTQSSRYLVKRTGEKVFLECVQDMDHENMFWYRQDPGLGLRLIYFSYDVKMKEKGDIPEGYSVSREKKERFSLILESASTNQTSMYLCASGLSYEQYFGPGTRLTVT.

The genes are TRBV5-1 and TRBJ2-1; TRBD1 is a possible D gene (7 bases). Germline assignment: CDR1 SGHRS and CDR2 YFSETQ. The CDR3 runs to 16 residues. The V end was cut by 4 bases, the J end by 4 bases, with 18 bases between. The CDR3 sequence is CASSPQGTAGYNEQFF. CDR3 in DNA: TGCGCCAGCAGCCCCCAAGGGACAGCGGGTTACAATGAGCAGTTCTTC.

The CDR3 coding sequence is TGTGCCAGCAGCCCTGGAGGGGGCCGGGAGCTGTTTTTT. It encodes CASSPGGGRELFF. The gene calls are TRBV7-6 and TRBJ2-2; possibly TRBD1 for D (7 bases). V was cut by 5 bases and J by 9 bases, with 13 bases left in between. This CDR3 has 13 residues. Germline lookup yields CDR1 SGHVS and CDR2 FNYEAQ.

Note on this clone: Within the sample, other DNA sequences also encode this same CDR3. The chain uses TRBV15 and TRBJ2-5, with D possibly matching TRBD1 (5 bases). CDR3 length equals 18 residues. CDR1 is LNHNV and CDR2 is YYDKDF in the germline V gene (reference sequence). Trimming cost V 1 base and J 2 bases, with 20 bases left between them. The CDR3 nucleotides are TGTGCCACCAGCAGAGGGGCACAACAGGTCCGTCCTCAAGAGACCCAGTACTTC. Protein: CATSRGAQQVRPQETQYF.

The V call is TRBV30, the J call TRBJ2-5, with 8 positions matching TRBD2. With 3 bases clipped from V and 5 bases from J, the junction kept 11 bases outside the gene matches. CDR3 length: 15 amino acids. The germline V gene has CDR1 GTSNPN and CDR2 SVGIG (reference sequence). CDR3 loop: CAWRFAGGPRETQYF. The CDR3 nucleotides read TGTGCCTGGAGGTTCGCGGGAGGCCCTCGGGAGACCCAGTACTTC. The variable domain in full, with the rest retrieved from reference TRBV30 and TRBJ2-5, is SQTIHQWPATLVQPVGSPLSLECTVEGTSNPNLYWYRQAAGRGLQLLFYSVGIGQISSEVPQNLSASRPQDRQFILSSKKLLLSDSGFYLCAWRFAGGPRETQYFGPGTRLLVL.

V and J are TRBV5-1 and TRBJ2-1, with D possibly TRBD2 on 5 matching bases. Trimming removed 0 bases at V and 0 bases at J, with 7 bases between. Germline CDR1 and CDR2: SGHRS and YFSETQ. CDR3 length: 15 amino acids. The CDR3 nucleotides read TGCGCCAGCAGCTTGGACACTAGCTCCTACAATGAGCAGTTCTTC. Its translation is CASSLDTSSYNEQFF.

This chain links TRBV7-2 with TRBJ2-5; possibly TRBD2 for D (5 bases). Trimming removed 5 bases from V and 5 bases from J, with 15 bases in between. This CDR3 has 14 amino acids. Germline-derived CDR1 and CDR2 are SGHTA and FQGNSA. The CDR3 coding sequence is TGTGCCAGCAGCCCCCCCCCGGGAAGGGAGACCCAGTACTTC. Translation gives CASSPPPGRETQYF.

CDR3 sequence (DNA): TGTGCCAGCAGTTTAATGGGGCAAAGCTCCTACGAGCAGTACTTC. It translates to CASSLMGQSSYEQYF. The J gene is TRBJ2-7, the V gene TRBV27; possibly TRBD1 for D (5 bases). Trimming removed 2 bases at V and 0 bases at J, with 11 bases between. Germline CDR1 reads MNHEY; CDR2 reads SMNVEV (reference sequence). There are 15 residues in the CDR3.

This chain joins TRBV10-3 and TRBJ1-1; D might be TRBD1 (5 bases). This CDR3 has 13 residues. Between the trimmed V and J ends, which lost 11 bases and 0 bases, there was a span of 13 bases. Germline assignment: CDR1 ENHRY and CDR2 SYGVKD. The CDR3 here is CAVTGLLNTEAFF. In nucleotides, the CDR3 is TGTGCCGTAACGGGACTTTTGAACACTGAAGCTTTCTTT.

Here the CDR3 reads CASSVDRGYGYTF. The DNA of the CDR3 is TGTGCCAGCAGTGTTGACAGGGGCTATGGCTACACCTTC. This chain uses TRBV6-1 with TRBJ1-2; 8 nucleotides agree with TRBD1. J gave up 4 bases and V 4 bases, and 2 bases lay outside the gene matches. Looked up from germline, CDR1 is MNHNS and CDR2 is SASEGT. The CDR3 has 13 amino acids.

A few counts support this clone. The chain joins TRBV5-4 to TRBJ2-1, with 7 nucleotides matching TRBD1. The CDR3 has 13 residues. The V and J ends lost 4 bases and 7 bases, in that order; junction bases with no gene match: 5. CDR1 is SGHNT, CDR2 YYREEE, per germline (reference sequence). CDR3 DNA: TGTGCCAGCAGCCCAGACAGGGCGAATGAGCAGTTCTTC. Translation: CASSPDRANEQFF. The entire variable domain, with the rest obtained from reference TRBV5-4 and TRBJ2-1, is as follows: ETGVTQSPTHLIKTRGQQVTLRCSSQSGHNTVSWYQQALGQGPQFIFQYYREEENGRGNFPPRFSGLQFPNYSSELNVNALELDDSALYLCASSPDRANEQFFGPGTRLTVL.

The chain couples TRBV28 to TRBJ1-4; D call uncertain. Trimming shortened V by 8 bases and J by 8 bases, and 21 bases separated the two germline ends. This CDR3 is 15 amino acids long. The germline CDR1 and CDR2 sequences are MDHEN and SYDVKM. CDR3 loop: CASGYPEKFREKLFF. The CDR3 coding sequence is TGTGCCAGCGGATATCCGGAGAAGTTTAGGGAAAAACTGTTTTTT. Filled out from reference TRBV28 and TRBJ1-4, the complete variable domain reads DVKVTQSSRYLVKRTGEKVFLECVQDMDHENMFWYRQDPGLGLRLIYFSYDVKMKEKGDIPEGYSVSREKKERFSLILESASTNQTSMYLCASGYPEKFREKLFFGSGTQLSVL.

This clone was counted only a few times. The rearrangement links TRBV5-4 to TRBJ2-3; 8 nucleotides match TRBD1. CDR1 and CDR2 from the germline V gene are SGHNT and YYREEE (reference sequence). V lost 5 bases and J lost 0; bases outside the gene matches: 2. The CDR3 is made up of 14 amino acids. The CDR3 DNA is TGTGCCAGCAGTGGGACAGGCAGCACAGATACGCAGTATTTT. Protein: CASSGTGSTDTQYF.

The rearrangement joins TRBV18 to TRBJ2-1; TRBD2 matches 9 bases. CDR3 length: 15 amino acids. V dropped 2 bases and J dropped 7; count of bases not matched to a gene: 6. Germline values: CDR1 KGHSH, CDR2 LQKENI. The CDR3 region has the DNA TGTGCCAGCTCACCAGAAGGACTAGCGCGAAATGAGCAGTTCTTC. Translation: CASSPEGLARNEQFF. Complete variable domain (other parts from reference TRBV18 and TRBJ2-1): NAGVMQNPRHLVRRRGQEARLRCSPMKGHSHVYWYRQLPEEGLKFMVYLQKENIIDESGMPKERFSAEFPKEGPSILRIQQVVRGDSAAYFCASSPEGLARNEQFFGPGTRLTVL.

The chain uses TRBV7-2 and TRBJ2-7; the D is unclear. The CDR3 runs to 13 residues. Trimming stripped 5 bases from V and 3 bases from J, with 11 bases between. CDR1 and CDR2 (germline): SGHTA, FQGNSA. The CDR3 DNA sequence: TGTGCCAGCAGCGAAGTAGAAAACTACGAGCAGTACTTC. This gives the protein CASSEVENYEQYF.

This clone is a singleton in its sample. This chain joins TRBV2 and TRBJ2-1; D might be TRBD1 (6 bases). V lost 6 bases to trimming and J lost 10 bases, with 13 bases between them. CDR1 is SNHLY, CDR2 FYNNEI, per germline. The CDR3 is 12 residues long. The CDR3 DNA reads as TGTGCCAGCAGCGGTACAGGGCCAGAGCAGTTCTTC. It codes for CASSGTGPEQFF.

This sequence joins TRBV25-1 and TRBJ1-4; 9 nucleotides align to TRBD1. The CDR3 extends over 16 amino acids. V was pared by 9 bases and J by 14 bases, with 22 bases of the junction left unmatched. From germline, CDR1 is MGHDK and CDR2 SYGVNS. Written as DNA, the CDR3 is TGTGCCAGAATCCCCTTCCCGGGACAGGGATTAATATGGCTGTTTTTT. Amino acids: CARIPFPGQGLIWLFF. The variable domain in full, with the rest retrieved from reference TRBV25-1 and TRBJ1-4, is EADIYQTPRYLVIGTGKKITLECSQTMGHDKMYWYQQDPGMELHLIHYSYGVNSTEKGDLSSESTVSRIRTEHFPLTLESARPSHTSQYLCARIPFPGQGLIWLFFGSGTQLSVL.

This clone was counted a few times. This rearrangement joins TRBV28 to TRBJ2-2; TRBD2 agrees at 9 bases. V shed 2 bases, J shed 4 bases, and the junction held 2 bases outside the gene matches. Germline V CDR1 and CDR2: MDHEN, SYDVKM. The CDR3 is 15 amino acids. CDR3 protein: CASSLLSGSTGELFF. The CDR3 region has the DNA TGTGCCAGCAGTTTACTTAGCGGGAGCACCGGGGAGCTGTTTTTT.

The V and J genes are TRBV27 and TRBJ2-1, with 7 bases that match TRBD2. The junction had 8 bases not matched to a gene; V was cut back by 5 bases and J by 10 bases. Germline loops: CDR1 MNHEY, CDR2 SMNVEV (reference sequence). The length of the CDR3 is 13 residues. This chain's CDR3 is CASSASTSMEQFF. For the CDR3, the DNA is TGTGCCAGCAGTGCCTCGACTAGCATGGAGCAGTTCTTC.

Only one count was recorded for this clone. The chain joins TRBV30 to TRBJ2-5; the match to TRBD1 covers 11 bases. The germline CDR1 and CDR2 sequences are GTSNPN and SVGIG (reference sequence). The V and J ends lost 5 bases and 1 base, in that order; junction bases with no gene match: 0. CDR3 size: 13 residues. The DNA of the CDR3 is TGTGCCTGGGGACAGGGGGCCCAAGAGACCCAGTACTTC. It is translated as CAWGQGAQETQYF.

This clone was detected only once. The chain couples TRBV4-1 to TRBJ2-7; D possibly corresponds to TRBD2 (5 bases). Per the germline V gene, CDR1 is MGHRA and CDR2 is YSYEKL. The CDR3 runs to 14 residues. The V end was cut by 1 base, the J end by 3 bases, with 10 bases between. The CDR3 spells CASSQGERHYEQYF. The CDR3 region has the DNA TGCGCCAGCAGCCAAGGGGAGCGACACTACGAGCAGTACTTC.

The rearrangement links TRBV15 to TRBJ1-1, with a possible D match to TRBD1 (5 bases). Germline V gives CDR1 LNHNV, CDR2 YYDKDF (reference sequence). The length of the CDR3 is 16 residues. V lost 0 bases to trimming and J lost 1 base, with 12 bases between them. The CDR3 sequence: CATSREIGTENTEAFF. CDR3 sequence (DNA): TGTGCCACCAGCAGAGAGATCGGGACTGAGAACACTGAAGCTTTCTTT.